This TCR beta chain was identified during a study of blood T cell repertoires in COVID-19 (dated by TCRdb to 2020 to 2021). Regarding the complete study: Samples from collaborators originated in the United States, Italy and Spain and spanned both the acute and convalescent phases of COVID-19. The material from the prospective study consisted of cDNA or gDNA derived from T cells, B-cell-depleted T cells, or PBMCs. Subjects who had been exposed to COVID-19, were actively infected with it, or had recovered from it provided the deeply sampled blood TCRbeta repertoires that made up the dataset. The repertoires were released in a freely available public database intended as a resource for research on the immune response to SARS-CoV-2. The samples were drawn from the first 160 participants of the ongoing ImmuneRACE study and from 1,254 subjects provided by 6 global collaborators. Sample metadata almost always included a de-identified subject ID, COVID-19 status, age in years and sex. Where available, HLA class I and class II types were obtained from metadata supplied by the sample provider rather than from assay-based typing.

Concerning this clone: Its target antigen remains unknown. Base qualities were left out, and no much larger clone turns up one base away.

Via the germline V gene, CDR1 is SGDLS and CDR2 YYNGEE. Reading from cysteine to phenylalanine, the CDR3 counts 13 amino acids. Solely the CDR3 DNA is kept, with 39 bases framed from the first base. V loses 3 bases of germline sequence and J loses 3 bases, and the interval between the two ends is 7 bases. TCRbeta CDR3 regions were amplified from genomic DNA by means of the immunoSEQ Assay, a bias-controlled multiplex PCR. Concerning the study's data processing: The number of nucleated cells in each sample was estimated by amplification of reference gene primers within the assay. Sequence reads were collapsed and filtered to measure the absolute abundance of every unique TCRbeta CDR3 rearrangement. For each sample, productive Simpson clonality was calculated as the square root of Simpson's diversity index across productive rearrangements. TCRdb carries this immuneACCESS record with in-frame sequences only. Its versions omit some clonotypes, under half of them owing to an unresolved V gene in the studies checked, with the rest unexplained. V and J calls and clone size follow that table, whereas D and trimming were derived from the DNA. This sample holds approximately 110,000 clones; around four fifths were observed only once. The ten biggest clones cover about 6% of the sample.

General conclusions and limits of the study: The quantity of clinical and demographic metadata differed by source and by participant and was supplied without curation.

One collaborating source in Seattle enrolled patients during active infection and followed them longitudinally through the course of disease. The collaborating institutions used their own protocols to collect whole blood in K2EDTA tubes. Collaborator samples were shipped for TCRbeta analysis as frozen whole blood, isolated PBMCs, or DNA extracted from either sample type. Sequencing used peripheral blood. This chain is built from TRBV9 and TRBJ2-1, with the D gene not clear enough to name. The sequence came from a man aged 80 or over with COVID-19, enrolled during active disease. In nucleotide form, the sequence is TGTGCCAGCAGCGCCCGACTCTACAATGAGCAGTTCTTC. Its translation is CASSARLYNEQFF. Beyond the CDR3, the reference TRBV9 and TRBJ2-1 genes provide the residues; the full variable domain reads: DSGVTQTPKHLITATGQRVTLRCSPRSGDLSVYWYQQSLDQGLQFLIQYYNGEERAKGNILERFSAQQFPDLHSELNLSSLELGDSALYFCASSARLYNEQFFGPGTRLTVL.